Below, one TCR beta chain is given with its context. The sample originates from a study of technical replicates of blood from a few donors. This CDR3 spans 14 amino acids. With 4 bases removed from V and 1 base from J, the gap between germline ends came to 5 bases. CDR1 MGHRA and CDR2 YSYEKL come from the germline V gene. Clones were sequenced by immunoSEQ multiplex PCR, and TCRdb holds only the in-frame ones, with some missing. The sample includes some 48,000 clones, about 90% seen only once; the top ten take 3.9%. The sequencing input was PBMCs. V gene TRBV4-1 combines with J gene TRBJ2-6; D unclear. This TCR derives from a human donor in good health. Some clones in this sample may be carry-over from other donors' samples. The CDR3, as DNA: TGCGCCAGCAGCCTTGAGTCTGGGGCCAACGTCCTGACTTTC. Residues: CASSLESGANVLTF.